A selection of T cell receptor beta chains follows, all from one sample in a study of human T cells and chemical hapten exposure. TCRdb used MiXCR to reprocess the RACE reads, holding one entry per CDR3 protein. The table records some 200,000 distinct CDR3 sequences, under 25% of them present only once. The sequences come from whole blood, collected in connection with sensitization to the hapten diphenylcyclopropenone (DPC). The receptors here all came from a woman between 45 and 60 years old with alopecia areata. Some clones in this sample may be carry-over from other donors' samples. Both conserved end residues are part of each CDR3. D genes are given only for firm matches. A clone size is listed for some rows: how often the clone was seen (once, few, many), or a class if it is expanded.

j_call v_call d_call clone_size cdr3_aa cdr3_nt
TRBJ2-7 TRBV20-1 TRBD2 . CSASPLAGGAYEQYF TGCAGTGCCTCACCACTAGCGGGAGGCGCCTACGAGCAGTACTTC
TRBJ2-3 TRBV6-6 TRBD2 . CASRQAGGGTDTQYF TGTGCCAGCAGACAAGCGGGAGGAGGCACAGATACGCAGTATTTT
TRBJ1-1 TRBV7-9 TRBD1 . CASSLEGGGTAEAFF TGTGCCAGCAGCTTAGAGGGGGGAGGGACAGCTGAAGCTTTCTTT
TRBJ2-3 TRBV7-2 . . CASSAKWTDTQYF TGTGCCAGCAGCGCCAAGTGGACAGATACGCAGTATTTT
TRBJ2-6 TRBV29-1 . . CSVEEGPGANVLTF TGCAGCGTTGAAGAGGGGCCTGGGGCCAACGTCCTGACTTTC
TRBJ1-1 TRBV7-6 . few CASSQIQGEAFF TGTGCCAGCAGTCAGATACAGGGTGAAGCTTTCTTT
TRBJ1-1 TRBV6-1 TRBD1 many CASSERQGANTEAFF TGTGCCAGCAGCGAAAGACAGGGGGCCAACACTGAAGCTTTCTTT
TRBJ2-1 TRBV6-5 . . CASSSSWGRVGDEQFF TGTGCCAGCAGTTCCTCCTGGGGCAGGGTGGGCGATGAGCAGTTCTTC
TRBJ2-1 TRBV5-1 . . CASSLVLGVNNEQFF TGCGCCAGCAGCTTGGTTCTGGGGGTAAACAATGAGCAGTTCTTC
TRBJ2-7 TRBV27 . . CASSFWVGVPYEQYF TGTGCCAGCAGTTTTTGGGTAGGGGTGCCCTACGAGCAGTACTTC
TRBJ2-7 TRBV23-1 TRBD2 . CASQRGVKQYF TGCGCCAGCCAACGGGGGGTTAAGCAGTACTTC
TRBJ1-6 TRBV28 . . CASKEGSSPLHF TGTGCCAGCAAGGAGGGGAGTTCACCCCTCCACTTT
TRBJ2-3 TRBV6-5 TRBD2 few CASSLAGAPDTQYF TGTGCCAGCTCACTAGCGGGAGCTCCAGATACGCAGTATTTT
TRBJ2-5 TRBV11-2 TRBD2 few CASSAGLAGGTETQYF TGTGCCAGCAGCGCGGGACTAGCGGGAGGGACCGAGACCCAGTACTTC
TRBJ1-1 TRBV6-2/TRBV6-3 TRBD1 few CATQTGQNTEAFF TGTGCCACCCAGACAGGGCAGAACACTGAAGCTTTCTTT
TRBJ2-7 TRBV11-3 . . CASSVGQISSGEQYF TGTGCCAGCAGCGTAGGACAAATCTCCTCGGGCGAGCAGTACTTC
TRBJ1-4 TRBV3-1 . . CASGPLRTANEKLFF TGTGCCAGCGGCCCCCTGCGGACAGCTAATGAAAAACTGTTTTTT
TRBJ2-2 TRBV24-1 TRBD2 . CATGLAGKGFTGELFF TGTGCCACTGGACTAGCGGGAAAGGGATTCACCGGGGAGCTGTTTTTT
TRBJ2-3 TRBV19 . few CASRWGDTQYF TGTGCCAGTAGATGGGGAGATACGCAGTATTTT
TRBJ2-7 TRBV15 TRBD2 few CATSRDLRGDSYEQYF TGTGCCACCAGCAGAGATCTCCGGGGGGACTCCTACGAGCAGTACTTC
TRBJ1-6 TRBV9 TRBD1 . CASSPRPGGTSPLHF TGTGCCAGCAGCCCTCGACCAGGGGGTACTTCACCCCTCCACTTT
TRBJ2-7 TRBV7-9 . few CASSRGVASRYEQYF TGTGCCAGCAGCCGCGGGGTAGCCTCTCGCTACGAGCAGTACTTC
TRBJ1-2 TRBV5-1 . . CASSLETGYGYTF TGCGCCAGCAGCTTGGAGACAGGCTATGGCTACACCTTC
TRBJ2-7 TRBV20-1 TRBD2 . CSAGPGLAGGDSAEQYF TGCAGTGCCGGGCCGGGACTAGCGGGAGGGGATAGTGCCGAGCAGTACTTC
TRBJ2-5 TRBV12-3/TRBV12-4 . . CTSSLGVETQYF TGTACCAGCAGCCTGGGGGTAGAGACCCAGTACTTC
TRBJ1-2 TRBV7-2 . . CASSSGVYGYTF TGTGCCAGCAGCTCAGGGGTCTATGGCTACACCTTC
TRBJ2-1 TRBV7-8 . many CASSLATQGNEQFF TGTGCCAGCAGCTTAGCCACTCAGGGAAATGAGCAGTTCTTC
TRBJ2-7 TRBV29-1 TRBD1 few CSVERGTVNSYEQYF TGCAGCGTTGAACGAGGGACAGTAAACTCCTACGAGCAGTACTTC
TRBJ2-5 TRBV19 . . CASSERTEETQYF TGTGCCAGTAGCGAACGGACAGAAGAGACCCAGTACTTC
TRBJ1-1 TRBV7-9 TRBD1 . CASSRQGSDTEAFF TGTGCCAGCAGCCGACAGGGATCGGACACTGAAGCTTTCTTT
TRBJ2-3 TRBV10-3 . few CAISEEIEWGSADTQYF TGTGCCATCAGTGAGGAGATAGAGTGGGGATCGGCAGATACGCAGTATTTT
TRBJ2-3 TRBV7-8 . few CASSPRTTFDTQYF TGTGCCAGCAGCCCCAGGACTACTTTCGATACGCAGTATTTT
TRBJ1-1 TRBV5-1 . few CASSLSAGTEAFF TGCGCCAGCAGCTTGTCAGCCGGCACTGAAGCTTTCTTT
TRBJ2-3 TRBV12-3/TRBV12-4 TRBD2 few CASREAGGSRSTQYF TGTGCCAGCAGGGAAGCGGGAGGGAGCCGCTCCACGCAGTATTTT
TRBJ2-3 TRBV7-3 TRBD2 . CASSLNGGGSGTDTQYF TGTGCCAGCAGCTTAAATGGGGGGGGATCCGGGACAGATACGCAGTATTTT
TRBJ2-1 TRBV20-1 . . CSVLPRGSYNEQFF TGCAGTGTTTTGCCGAGGGGCTCCTACAATGAGCAGTTCTTC
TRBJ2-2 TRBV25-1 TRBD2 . CASSELAGPRTGELFF TGTGCCAGCAGTGAACTAGCGGGGCCGCGCACCGGGGAGCTGTTTTTT
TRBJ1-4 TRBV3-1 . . CASSQKGQLNEKLFF TGTGCCAGCAGCCAAAAGGGACAACTAAATGAAAAACTGTTTTTT
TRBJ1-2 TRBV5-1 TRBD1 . CASRGTGSGYGYTF TGCGCCAGCCGTGGGACAGGGTCGGGGTATGGCTACACCTTC
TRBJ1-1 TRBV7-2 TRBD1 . CASSPDRAAPEAFF TGTGCCAGCAGCCCCGACAGGGCCGCCCCCGAAGCTTTCTTT
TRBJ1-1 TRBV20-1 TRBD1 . CSARDGTANEAFF TGCAGTGCTAGAGATGGGACAGCAAACGAAGCTTTCTTT
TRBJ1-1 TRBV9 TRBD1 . CASSVVLGRTGPIEAFF TGTGCCAGCAGCGTAGTACTGGGGCGGACAGGCCCTATTGAAGCTTTCTTT
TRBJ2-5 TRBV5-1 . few CASSLEPGASETQYF TGCGCCAGCAGCTTGGAGCCGGGGGCATCAGAGACCCAGTACTTC
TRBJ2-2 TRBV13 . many CASSLAQGGGFNTGELFF TGTGCCAGCAGCTTAGCCCAAGGAGGGGGTTTCAACACCGGGGAGCTGTTTTTT
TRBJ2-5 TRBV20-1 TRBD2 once CSATSSRRGRAKYF TGCAGTGCTACTAGCTCCCGCCGAGGGAGGGCCAAGTACTTC
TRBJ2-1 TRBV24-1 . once CATSGVVRGSSSYNEQFF TGTGCCACCAGTGGAGTTGTAAGGGGCTCGAGCTCCTACAATGAGCAGTTCTTC
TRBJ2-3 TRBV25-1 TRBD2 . CARVTSGRTDTQYF TGTGCCAGAGTGACTAGCGGGAGGACAGATACGCAGTATTTT
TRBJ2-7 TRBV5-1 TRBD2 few CASSLVLAGGYEQYF TGCGCCAGCAGCTTGGTCCTAGCGGGAGGCTACGAGCAGTACTTC
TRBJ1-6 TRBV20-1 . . CSAQSGGSPLHF TGCAGTGCCCAAAGCGGAGGTTCACCCCTCCACTTT
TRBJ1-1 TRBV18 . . CASSLPGWQNTEAFF TGTGCCAGCTCACTTCCGGGGTGGCAGAACACTGAAGCTTTCTTT
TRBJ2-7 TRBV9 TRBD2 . CASSVAPSGYYEQYF TGTGCCAGCAGCGTAGCTCCTAGCGGATACTACGAGCAGTACTTC
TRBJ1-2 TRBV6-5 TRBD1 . CASRPLGTGGLEGYGYTF TGTGCCAGCAGACCCCTGGGGACAGGGGGCCTAGAGGGCTATGGCTACACCTTC
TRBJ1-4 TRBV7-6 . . CASSLGAGSKALFF TGTGCCAGCAGCTTAGGGGCAGGGAGTAAGGCACTGTTTTTT
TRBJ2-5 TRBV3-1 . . CASSQTPGPQETQYF TGTGCCAGCAGCCAAACACCGGGACCACAAGAGACCCAGTACTTC